This entry features one T cell receptor (beta chain) sequence. Using RNA transcripts, the TCR beta CDR3 regions were amplified. The workflow started with a first-round RT-PCR run with HTBI primers and then moved on to a second-round multiplex PCR. TCRdb recomputed calls from the multiplex PCR reads with MiXCR, one row per CDR3 protein. The sample consists of 500,000 to 700,000 distinct CDR3 sequences, around a fifth of them appearing once. The data originate from a study of Graves' ophthalmopathy and Graves' hyperthyroidism. This CDR3 has 14 amino acids. Germline CDR1 and CDR2: MNHEY and SVGAGI. The germline V and J ends were trimmed by 4 bases and 4 bases, with 13 bases remaining between them.

The material sequenced was peripheral blood. The chain links TRBV6-5 to TRBJ2-5; the D gene is possibly TRBD1 (6 bases). This clonotype was obtained from a woman aged 18-30 years with stable Graves' hyperthyroidism. Some clones in this sample may be carry-over from other donors' samples. CDR3 sequence: CASSWGGGTETQYF. As DNA, the CDR3 is TGTGCCAGCAGTTGGGGTGGGGGCACAGAGACCCAGTACTTC.